This T cell receptor beta chain was captured in a study of OX40 agonist ivuxolimab in advanced cancers. Study overall: As their treatment, patients were administered ivuxolimab, an agonistic anti-OX40 (CD134) antibody.

The V end was cut by 2 bases, the J end by 2 bases, with 10 bases between. Germline V gives CDR1 SGHTA, CDR2 FQGNSA. The CDR3 has 15 residues. About this clone: Its antigen is currently unknown.

TCRdb keeps only in-frame clones here, not all; method: immunoSEQ multiplex PCR. The data hold about 55,000 clones, with 80% observed a single time. Broader study findings: No determination was made of the antigen specificity of the expanded peripheral T cells.

This rearrangement joins TRBV7-2 to TRBJ2-1; D uncertain. The starting material was CD4+ or CD8+ T cells sorted from blood, obtained in a trial of the OX40 agonist ivuxolimab. The sequence came from an adult with an advanced solid tumor such as melanoma, head and neck, liver or kidney cancer. The CDR3 protein is CASSLPSQPYNEQFF. Written as DNA, the CDR3 is TGTGCCAGCAGCTTACCTTCCCAGCCCTACAATGAGCAGTTCTTC.